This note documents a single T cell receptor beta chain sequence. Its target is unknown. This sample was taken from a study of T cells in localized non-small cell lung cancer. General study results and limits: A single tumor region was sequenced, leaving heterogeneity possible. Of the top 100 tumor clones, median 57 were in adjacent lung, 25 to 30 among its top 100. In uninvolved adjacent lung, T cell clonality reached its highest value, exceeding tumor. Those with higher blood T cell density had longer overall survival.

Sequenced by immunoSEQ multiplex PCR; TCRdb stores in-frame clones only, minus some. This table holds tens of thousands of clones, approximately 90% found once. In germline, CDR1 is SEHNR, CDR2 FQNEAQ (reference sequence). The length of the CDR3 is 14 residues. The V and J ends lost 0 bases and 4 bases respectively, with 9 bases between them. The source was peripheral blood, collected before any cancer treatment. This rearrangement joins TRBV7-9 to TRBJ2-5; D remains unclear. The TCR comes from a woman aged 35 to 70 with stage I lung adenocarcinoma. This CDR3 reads CASSLALESETQYF. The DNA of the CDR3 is TGTGCCAGCAGCTTAGCCCTTGAGTCAGAGACCCAGTACTTC.